Shown below are 28 T cell receptor beta chains from a single sample sequenced in a study of Tregs in tolerant kidney transplant recipients. After around six days with irradiated graft donor PBMCs, CFSE-labeled recipient PBMCs were FACS-sorted. The method was immunoSEQ multiplex PCR; TCRdb's version includes in-frame clones alone and lacks a portion of them. Here the sample table reports 2,600 or so clones. Antigens for these TCRs are unknown. The material sequenced was CD8+ T cells from blood cultured with allogeneic cells, taken before the transplant. Every receptor here comes from a human patient who received a combined kidney and bone marrow transplant.

About this clone itself: Coverage ceases 3 residues before the CDR3 finishes, and the germline J gene fills in the end. The chain combines TRBV2 with TRBJ2-2, with 9 bases that match TRBD1. CDR1 and CDR2 (germline): SNHLY, FYNNEI. The CDR3 length is 16 residues. The V and J ends lost 9 bases and 5 bases, in that order; junction bases with no gene match: 13. CDR3 sequence: CAREGTSTGGTGELFF. The sequenced CDR3 bases are TGTGCCAGAGAGGGGACCTCGACAGGGGGGACCGGGGAG.

As to this clone: Read data end 3 residues before the CDR3 end; the end is taken from the germline J gene. The V gene is TRBV5-1, the J gene TRBJ2-1; 8 bases agree with TRBD2. CDR3 length: 15 residues. With V trimmed by 0 bases and J by 4 bases, 3 bases remained unmatched. CDR1 and CDR2 (germline): SGHRS, YFSETQ. CDR3 protein: CASSLAGTSYNEQFF. The sequenced CDR3 bases are TGCGCCAGCAGCTTGGCCGGGACTAGTTACAATGAG.

Comments on this clone: At one of its ends the junction is not consistent with the germline gene, which may arise from a read error. The sequence runs out 3 residues before the end of the CDR3; the remainder is reconstructed from the germline J gene. The chain joins TRBV7-9 to TRBJ2-2; 7 bases are shared with TRBD1. The CDR3 runs 14 residues. CDR1 SEHNR and CDR2 FQNEAQ come from the germline V gene (reference sequence). Incomplete CDR3 DNA: TGCGCCAGCAGCGCAGGGGGTGGTCGTGAAAAG. Translated: CASSAGGGREK. The full-length CDR3 reads as CASSAGGGREKLFF.

As for this clone: The read ends 3 residues early relative to the CDR3; the germline J gene fills the gap. The chain joins TRBV14 to TRBJ1-5, with D unresolved. Trimming took 1 base from V and 9 from J, leaving 13 bases between them. The CDR3 loop spans 14 amino acids. CDR1 and CDR2 (germline): SGHDN, FVKESK. The covered CDR3 bases are TGTGCCAGCAGCCAAGGAGCCGGACTAGGGCCC. Protein product: CASSQGAGLGP. The whole CDR3 region reads CASSQGAGLGPQHF.

Regarding this clone: The read falls 3 residues short of the CDR3 end, and the missing part is taken from the germline J gene. V is TRBV20-1 and J is TRBJ2-1, with TRBD2 matching 8 bases. The CDR3 covers 15 residues. V shed 5 bases and J 0 bases; nucleotides not matched to a gene: 6. Looked up from germline, CDR1 is DFQATT and CDR2 is SNEGSKA (reference sequence). Partial CDR3 DNA: TGCAGTGCTCCTAGCGGGTGGAGCTCCTACAATGAG. Translation: CSAPSGWSSYNE. The whole CDR3 region reads CSAPSGWSSYNEQFF.

Concerning this clone itself: The read finishes 3 residues shy of the CDR3 end, and the germline J gene is used to complete it. This sequence joins TRBV15 and TRBJ2-1, with D possibly TRBD2 on 5 matching bases. CDR3 size: 13 residues. Germline CDR1 reads LNHNV; CDR2 reads YYDKDF (reference sequence). V was shortened by 6 bases and J by 4 bases, with 10 bases between the two germline ends. The CDR3 reads CATSIERYNEQFF. CDR3 bases read: TGTGCCACCAGTATCGAGCGGTACAATGAG. Supplemented by reference TRBV15 and TRBJ2-1, the full variable domain reads DAMVIQNPRYQVTQFGKPVTLSCSQTLNHNVMYWYQQKSSQAPKLLFHYYDKDFNNEADTPDNFQSRRPNTSFCFLDIRSPGLGDTAMYLCATSIERYNEQFFGPGTRLTVL.

Its frequency marks this clone as medium-sized (0.01 to 0.1%). The DNA ends 3 residues before the CDR3 does, and the rest of the CDR3 is filled in from the germline J gene. The chain joins TRBV6-1 to TRBJ2-1, with TRBD2 identical over 14 bases. The germline CDR1 and CDR2 sequences are MNHNS and SASEGT. There are 14 residues in the CDR3. The junction had 1 base not matched to a gene; V was cut back by 3 bases and J by 9 bases. The sequenced CDR3 bases are TGTGCCAGCAGTGAGGGGACTAGCGGGAGTGAG. Its protein product is CASSEGTSGSE. The entire CDR3 reads CASSEGTSGSEQFF.

With regard to this clone: The CDR3 goes on 3 residues after the read ends, and that part is filled in from the germline J gene. This chain joins TRBV29-1 and TRBJ1-2; 9 bases align to TRBD1. Trimming removed 7 bases from V and 6 bases from J; junction bases left unmatched: 9. Germline V gene data show CDR1 as SQVTM and CDR2 as ANQGSEA. The CDR3 is made up of 13 amino acids. The DNA read from the CDR3 is TGCAGCGCCCCGGGACAGGGTCTAAATGGC. Translation gives CSAPGQGLNG. The full CDR3 is CSAPGQGLNGYTF.

Comments on this clone: The CDR3 extends 3 residues past the end of the read, so its final part is completed from the germline J gene. The J gene is TRBJ2-2, the V gene TRBV30, with 7 bases identical to TRBD1. With 5 bases clipped from V and 4 bases from J, the junction kept 7 bases outside the gene matches. The CDR3 is 14 residues long. Per the germline V gene, CDR1 is GTSNPN and CDR2 is SVGIG (reference sequence). The CDR3 is CAWWTGTGTGELFF. CDR3 DNA, as far as it was read: TGTGCCTGGTGGACAGGAACGGGCACCGGGGAG.

About this clone itself: The CDR3 extends 3 residues past the end of the read, so its final part is completed from the germline J gene. This chain connects TRBV10-2 to TRBJ1-1; D remains ambiguous. This CDR3 contains 14 residues. The germline V gene has CDR1 WSHSY and CDR2 SAAADI. V was shortened by 2 bases and J by 1 base, with 8 bases between the two germline ends. Here the CDR3 reads CASSEIDTNTEAFF. The part of the CDR3 DNA that was read is TGCGCCAGCAGTGAGATAGACACGAACACTGAA.

As to this clone: The read stops 3 residues short of the end of the CDR3; the missing end is completed from the germline J gene. This chain connects TRBV4-1 to TRBJ2-7, with D perhaps matching TRBD1 (5 bases). The V gene's germline CDR1 is MGHRA and CDR2 YSYEKL. This CDR3 spans 13 amino acids. The germline V and J ends were trimmed by 0 bases and 5 bases, with 8 bases remaining between them. The CDR3 sequence: CASSQEGADEQYF. The covered CDR3 bases are TGCGCCAGCAGCCAAGAAGGGGCAGACGAG.

For this clone: Germline is not matched at one junction end, which may reflect a read error. The read finishes 3 residues shy of the CDR3 end, and the germline J gene is used to complete it. The rearrangement uses TRBV7-9 and TRBJ2-7; possibly TRBD1 for D (6 bases). This CDR3 contains 13 residues. The germline gives CDR1 SEHNR, CDR2 FQNEAQ (reference sequence). The CDR3 spells CSSSSGTSYEQYF. The CDR3 bases that were read are TGTTCCAGCAGCTCCGGGACATCATACGAG. Drawing the rest from reference TRBV7-9 and TRBJ2-7, the complete variable domain is DTGVSQNPRHKITKRGQNVTFRCDPISEHNRLYWYRQTLGQGPEFLTYFQNEAQLEKSRLLSDRFSAERPKGSFSTLEIQRTEQGDSAMYLCSSSSGTSYEQYFGPGTRLTVT.

This clone is classed as medium-sized by frequency. Coverage ceases 3 residues before the CDR3 finishes, and the germline J gene fills in the end. This rearrangement joins TRBV5-1 to TRBJ2-3, with 8 bases matching TRBD2. With V trimmed by 1 base and J by 4 bases, 5 bases remained unmatched. The CDR3 sequence is 15 residues long. CDR1 SGHRS and CDR2 YFSETQ come from the germline V gene. The CDR3: CASSLYTGGADTQYF. The CDR3 bases that were read are TGCGCCAGCAGCTTGTACACGGGGGGGGCAGATACG.

This clone registers large by frequency. The part of the CDR3 DNA that was read is TGTGCCAGCAGCTTAGAGGTTAACAGGGGGACGAACACTGAA. It translates to CASSLEVNRGTNTE. The whole CDR3 sequence reads CASSLEVNRGTNTEAFF. The chain couples TRBV13 to TRBJ1-1, with 8 bases that match TRBD1. The CDR3 end lies 3 residues beyond the end of the read and is filled in from the germline J gene. This CDR3 spans 17 amino acids. Germline V gene lookup returns CDR1 PRHDT and CDR2 FYEKMQ (reference sequence). The V segment lost 1 base and the J segment 1 base; nucleotides outside the gene matches: 8.

By frequency, this clone is medium-sized. Read data end 3 residues before the CDR3 end; the end is taken from the germline J gene. The chain carries TRBV11-2 and TRBJ2-7; no reliable D call. In germline, CDR1 is SGHAT, CDR2 FQNNGV. The CDR3 consists of 13 residues. The V end lost 5 bases, the J end lost 1 base, and 9 bases lay between the germline ends. CDR3 DNA (partial): TGTGCCAGCAGCCCAGGTTTATCCTACGAG. Its protein product is CASSPGLSYE. The CDR3, in full, reads CASSPGLSYEQYF. The whole variable domain, remainder taken from reference TRBV11-2 and TRBJ2-7, is EAGVAQSPRYKIIEKRQSVAFWCNPISGHATLYWYQQILGQGPKLLIQFQNNGVVDDSQLPKDRFSAERLKGVDSTLKIQPAKLEDSAVYLCASSPGLSYEQYFGPGTRLTVT.

As for this clone: The read gets to within 3 residues of the CDR3 end, and the germline J gene fills in the rest. V gene TRBV19 combines with J gene TRBJ2-7; tentatively, D is TRBD2 (6 bases). Germline V gene data show CDR1 as LNHDA and CDR2 as SQIVND (reference sequence). V was trimmed by 4 bases and J by 2 bases, leaving 18 bases between them. This CDR3 region has 16 residues. CDR3 DNA (partial): TGTGCCAGTAGTAGGGGGGAGATGAGTGGGGCCTACGAG. Amino acid sequence: CASSRGEMSGAYE. The whole CDR3 is CASSRGEMSGAYEQYF.

Judged by frequency, this clone is medium-sized. The observed sequence ends 3 residues before the CDR3 terminus, with the missing tail filled in from the germline J gene. The chain has TRBV15 and TRBJ2-1, with a possible D match to TRBD2 (6 bases). This CDR3 is built from 15 residues. Germline V gives CDR1 LNHNV, CDR2 YYDKDF (reference sequence). The V and J ends lost 3 bases and 1 base respectively, with 10 bases between them. The CDR3 DNA, read in part, is TGTGCCACCAGCAGGGGACTCTTGTCCTACAATGAG. Amino acids: CATSRGLLSYNE. Given in full, the CDR3 is CATSRGLLSYNEQFF.

Measured by frequency, this clone is large. The CDR3 is cut off 3 residues early in the read; its end comes from the germline J gene. The J gene is TRBJ2-3, the V gene TRBV6-2 or TRBV6-3, with D hard to call. V was clipped by 4 bases and J by 3 bases, with 8 bases between them. This CDR3 is 13 amino acids long. CDR1 and CDR2 from the germline V gene are MNHEY and SVGEGT. CDR3 protein: CASSLGQTDTQYF. Partial CDR3 DNA: TGTGCCAGCAGTTTAGGGCAGACAGATACG.

In terms of frequency, this clone is large. The read terminates 3 residues ahead of where the CDR3 ends, so the germline J gene completes it. The rearrangement links TRBV2 to TRBJ1-1, with D hard to call. Germline assignment: CDR1 SNHLY and CDR2 FYNNEI. The CDR3 has 15 amino acids. Trimming left V 7 bases short and J 7 bases short, with 22 bases between. CDR3 bases read: TGTGCCAGCACTGAGGCAGTAATCGTATCGGGTGAA. Translating gives CASTEAVIVSGE. The full-length CDR3 reads as CASTEAVIVSGEAFF.

Note on this clone: The observed sequence ends 3 residues before the CDR3 terminus, with the missing tail filled in from the germline J gene. The chain carries TRBV19 and TRBJ2-7; 8 nucleotides match TRBD1. Germline V CDR1 and CDR2: LNHDA, SQIVND (reference sequence). CDR3 length equals 14 residues. J lost 0 bases, V lost 6 bases, and 4 bases had no gene match. The sequenced part of the CDR3 DNA is TGTGCCAGTAGCCTCGGGACAGGCTCCTACGAG. It encodes CASSLGTGSYE. The whole CDR3 protein is CASSLGTGSYEQYF. The complete variable domain, with remaining parts taken from reference TRBV19 and TRBJ2-7, reads DGGITQSPKYLFRKEGQNVTLSCEQNLNHDAMYWYRQDPGQGLRLIYYSQIVNDFQKGDIAEGYSVSREKKESFPLTVTSAQKNPTAFYLCASSLGTGSYEQYFGPGTRLTVT.

Concerning this clone itself: The read comes to an end 3 residues before the CDR3 does, leaving the germline J gene to fill in the end. V gene TRBV20-1 combines with J gene TRBJ1-1; TRBD1 aligns across 12 bases. The junction had 10 bases not matched to a gene; V was cut back by 5 bases and J by 3 bases. The CDR3 covers 16 residues. Germline V gives CDR1 DFQATT, CDR2 SNEGSKA (reference sequence). CDR3 in amino acids: CSALPGQGAPDTEAFF. CDR3 bases read: TGCAGTGCTCTTCCGGGACAGGGGGCGCCCGACACTGAA.

For this clone: The read stops 3 residues short of the end of the CDR3; the missing end is completed from the germline J gene. This chain uses TRBV6-4 with TRBJ1-2, with D possibly matching TRBD1 (6 bases). Trimming took 7 bases from V and 2 from J, leaving 14 bases between them. CDR1 is MRHNA, CDR2 SNTAGT, per germline. The CDR3 spans 14 residues. CDR3 in amino acids: CASTRQAGNYGYTF. The covered CDR3 bases are TGTGCCAGCACCCGACAGGCCGGGAACTATGGC.

With regard to this clone: The read is 3 residues too short to cover the CDR3 end, so that end is filled in from the germline J gene. The rearrangement links TRBV20-1 to TRBJ2-1; 11 bases map to TRBD2. Per germline, CDR1 DFQATT and CDR2 SNEGSKA (reference sequence). This CDR3 is built from 14 residues. Trimming removed 6 bases from V and 8 bases from J; junction bases left unmatched: 9. The chain's CDR3 is CSAPLAGVLYEQFF. CDR3 DNA (partial): TGCAGTGCACCACTAGCGGGAGTCTTGTATGAG.

According to its frequency, this clone is medium-sized. The read comes to an end 3 residues before the CDR3 does, leaving the germline J gene to fill in the end. V gene TRBV10-3 combines with J gene TRBJ2-7; TRBD1 aligns across 9 bases. This CDR3 spans 15 amino acids. V lost 6 bases to trimming and J lost 2 bases; unmatched junction nucleotides: 8. CDR1 and CDR2 from the germline V gene are ENHRY and SYGVKD. Incomplete CDR3 DNA: TGTGCCATCAGAAACCGGGACAGGGAGACCTACGAG. This gives the protein CAIRNRDRETYE. Given in full, the CDR3 is CAIRNRDRETYEQYF.

In terms of frequency, this clone is medium-sized. The read comes to an end 3 residues before the CDR3 does, leaving the germline J gene to fill in the end. The rearrangement links TRBV9 to TRBJ1-5; the D gene is possibly TRBD1 (6 bases). Germline CDR1 reads SGDLS; CDR2 reads YYNGEE. V lost 2 bases to trimming and J lost 5 bases, with 11 bases between them. The CDR3 has 14 residues. CDR3 sequence reads: CASSVPQGHQPQHF. The covered CDR3 bases are TGTGCCAGCAGCGTCCCACAGGGACATCAGCCC.

On this clone itself: The read ends 3 residues shy of where the CDR3 ends; the end is completed using the germline J gene. The chain links TRBV11-2 to TRBJ2-5; tentative D call: TRBD1 (6 bases). The CDR3 is 15 residues long. Per the germline V gene, CDR1 is SGHAT and CDR2 is FQNNGV. V was trimmed by 1 base and J by 5 bases, leaving 14 bases between them. CDR3 DNA (partial): TGTGCCAGCAGCTTAGTGGGCCAGACAGGCGAGACC. This translates into CASSLVGQTGET. The full CDR3 sequence reads CASSLVGQTGETQYF.

For this clone: The read halts 3 residues ahead of the CDR3 end, with the missing end drawn from the germline J gene. This rearrangement joins TRBV19 to TRBJ1-1, with D maybe TRBD1 (6 bases). CDR1 and CDR2 from the germline V gene are LNHDA and SQIVND (reference sequence). This CDR3 is 12 amino acids long. The germline V and J ends were trimmed by 1 base and 6 bases, with 6 bases remaining between them. The CDR3 here is CASSIGTAEAFF. The covered CDR3 bases are TGTGCCAGTAGTATAGGGACAGCTGAA. The full variable domain, rest sourced from reference TRBV19 and TRBJ1-1, is DGGITQSPKYLFRKEGQNVTLSCEQNLNHDAMYWYRQDPGQGLRLIYYSQIVNDFQKGDIAEGYSVSREKKESFPLTVTSAQKNPTAFYLCASSIGTAEAFFGQGTRLTVV.

This clone is called medium-sized based on its frequency. The observed sequence ends 3 residues before the CDR3 terminus, with the missing tail filled in from the germline J gene. This chain joins TRBV12-3 or TRBV12-4 and TRBJ1-2; no clear D gene. The CDR3 is made up of 14 amino acids. V was shortened by 3 bases and J by 4 bases, with 12 bases between the two germline ends. CDR3 region: CASSFGLLVYGYTF. The sequenced part of the CDR3 DNA is TGTGCCAGCAGTTTCGGTTTGTTGGTCTATGGC.